These T cell receptor beta chains were read from a single sample in a study of T cell responses to AZD1222 COVID-19 vaccine. The assay was immunoSEQ multiplex PCR, and TCRdb's table has in-frame clones only and misses some. This sample has about 110,000 clones; just under 90% occur once, and the top ten carry nearly 4.5%. The input for sequencing was peripheral blood, taken on day 0 of AZD1222 vaccination. The receptor source for this set is an adult in good health. Both conserved end residues are part of each CDR3. The D gene is left open where the match is weak. Part of the rows lack a size; the others show once, few, many or a class for expanded clones.

CDR3 DNA | CDR3 protein | clone size | J gene | D gene | V gene
TGCGCCAGCAGCCTTCAGGGAAATAGCAATCAGCCCCAGCATTTT | CASSLQGNSNQPQHF | . | TRBJ1-5 | . | TRBV5-1
TGTGCCAGCAGTTCAACCGGGACGGGGAACACTGAAGCTTTCTTT | CASSSTGTGNTEAFF | . | TRBJ1-1 | . | TRBV28
TGTGCCAGCAGCCCGGCCGGGCTAGCGGCTAGCACAGATACGCAGTATTTT | CASSPAGLAASTDTQYF | . | TRBJ2-3 | TRBD2 | TRBV5-4
TGTGCCAGCAGCTCGTCAGGACTAGCAGGGGGCTCCTACAATGAGCAGTTCTTC | CASSSSGLAGGSYNEQFF | . | TRBJ2-1 | . | TRBV5-8
TGTGCCAGCAGCGGCCCGGGACAGGGCAGTGAAAAACTGTTTTTT | CASSGPGQGSEKLFF | . | TRBJ1-4 | TRBD1 | TRBV2
TGTGCTAGTGGTTTGTGGGGGGCAGGCCAGCCCCAGCATTTT | CASGLWGAGQPQHF | . | TRBJ1-5 | . | TRBV12-5
TGTGCCAGCAGTCAAGGACAGGGGGCGGGCTACACCTTC | CASSQGQGAGYTF | . | TRBJ1-2 | TRBD1 | TRBV28
TGTGCCAGCAGCCGCCGACAGAGTGGGCCAATCGGGGTTGGGACGCAGTATTTT | CASSRRQSGPIGVGTQYF | . | TRBJ2-3 | . | TRBV5-4
TGCAGCGTCCAAGGGGGGTCCCTCACAGATACGCAGTATTTT | CSVQGGSLTDTQYF | few | TRBJ2-3 | . | TRBV29-1
TGTGCCAGTAGTATACGGAGCACTCCCACAGATACGCAGTATTTT | CASSIRSTPTDTQYF | . | TRBJ2-3 | . | TRBV19
TGTGCCAGCAGTACCCGACAGGGTGGGAAATACGAGCAGTACTTC | CASSTRQGGKYEQYF | . | TRBJ2-7 | TRBD1 | TRBV6-2/TRBV6-3
TGTGCCAGCAGTCCGCGGGGGGCCCACCTGAGCTCCTACAATGAGCAGTTCTTC | CASSPRGAHLSSYNEQFF | . | TRBJ2-1 | TRBD2 | TRBV27
TGTGCCAGTAGTTCAAAGGGACAGGGGGGTCAGCCCCAGCATTTT | CASSSKGQGGQPQHF | . | TRBJ1-5 | TRBD1 | TRBV19
TGTGCCAGCAGCTTTGGGGCCCGAGGAGGTCCCGATCAGCCCCAGCATTTT | CASSFGARGGPDQPQHF | . | TRBJ1-5 | . | TRBV5-5
TGTGCCAGCAGTGAATCGGGGGGCAGCTATGGCTACACCTTC | CASSESGGSYGYTF | . | TRBJ1-2 | . | TRBV25-1
TGCGCCAGCAGCCAGGGGACTAGCACAGATACGCAGTATTTT | CASSQGTSTDTQYF | . | TRBJ2-3 | . | TRBV5-1
TGTGCCAGCTCACCACTGGGGTTAGGCTACACCTTC | CASSPLGLGYTF | . | TRBJ1-2 | . | TRBV18
TGCGCCAGCAGCTTGGTCAGCGGGGGCACAGATACGCAGTATTTT | CASSLVSGGTDTQYF | . | TRBJ2-3 | TRBD2 | TRBV5-1
TGTGCCAGCAGTGTGGCCTATGGCTACACCTTC | CASSVAYGYTF | . | TRBJ1-2 | . | TRBV2
TGTGCCAGCAGCCGAGGGACAGGGGGCTATGGCTACACCTTC | CASSRGTGGYGYTF | once | TRBJ1-2 | TRBD1 | TRBV9
TGTGCCAGCAGTCACGGGACAATGGGAACTGAAGCTTTCTTT | CASSHGTMGTEAFF | few | TRBJ1-1 | . | TRBV6-5
TGCGCCAGCAGCCGTACAGGGATCCCAGAAGAGCAGTTCTTC | CASSRTGIPEEQFF | . | TRBJ2-1 | . | TRBV5-1
TGTGCCAGCAGCTTTGGCGGACTTAACTATGGCTACACCTTC | CASSFGGLNYGYTF | . | TRBJ1-2 | . | TRBV5-4
TGTGCCAGCAGCTCGCAGGGTTCCCAGAACACTGAAGCTTTCTTT | CASSSQGSQNTEAFF | . | TRBJ1-1 | . | TRBV7-9
TGCGCCAGCAGCTTTAAGGAGCCCTCACCCCTCCACTTT | CASSFKEPSPLHF | . | TRBJ1-6 | . | TRBV5-1
TGTGCCAGTGGTTTCTCAGCCTTGGGCCATCAGCCCCAGCATTTT | CASGFSALGHQPQHF | . | TRBJ1-5 | . | TRBV2
TGTGCCAGCAGCCCGCGAAGGAGGAACACTGAAGCTTTCTTT | CASSPRRRNTEAFF | . | TRBJ1-1 | . | TRBV7-9
TGCGCCAGCAGCCAAGATTTGGGGACGCACCTTCTATATAGCAATCAGCCCCAGCATTTT | CASSQDLGTHLLYSNQPQHF | . | TRBJ1-5 | . | TRBV4-1
TGTGCCAGTAGTACATTAACAGGGGGCGTGAATGGCTACACCTTC | CASSTLTGGVNGYTF | . | TRBJ1-2 | TRBD1 | TRBV19
TGTGCCAGCAGAGCTCAGGGAACAGGCTACGAGCAGTACTTC | CASRAQGTGYEQYF | . | TRBJ2-7 | . | TRBV6-5
TGTGCCAGCAGTTTTTGGACAGGCCTTCCCGTTCTCTATGGCTACACCTTC | CASSFWTGLPVLYGYTF | . | TRBJ1-2 | TRBD1 | TRBV28
TGTGCCAGCGGCAACTATGGCTACACCTTC | CASGNYGYTF | . | TRBJ1-2 | . | TRBV4-2
TGTGCTAGTGGTTTGCGGACTAGCGGGAGGGATGAGCAGTTCTTC | CASGLRTSGRDEQFF | . | TRBJ2-1 | TRBD2 | TRBV12-5
TGTGCCAGCAGTCAAGGGACAGGCCTCTCCTACGAGCAGTACTTC | CASSQGTGLSYEQYF | few | TRBJ2-7 | TRBD1 | TRBV3-1/TRBV3-2
TGCGCCAGCAGCCAAAATGGACGGGACCTGAACACTGAAGCTTTCTTT | CASSQNGRDLNTEAFF | . | TRBJ1-1 | . | TRBV5-1
TGTGCCAGCAGCCCGTCCGCAGGGGCGGATCAGCCCCAGCATTTT | CASSPSAGADQPQHF | once | TRBJ1-5 | . | TRBV28
TGCGCCAGCACCGAGGGGGATGAGCAGTTCTTC | CASTEGDEQFF | . | TRBJ2-1 | . | TRBV10-2
TGTGCCAGCAGCTTATGGAGGGACAGGGTGAATTCACCCCTCCACTTT | CASSLWRDRVNSPLHF | . | TRBJ1-6 | TRBD1 | TRBV7-2
TGTGCCTGGATGATAGGTCCACAAGGGGGCTCGAATCAGCCCCAGCATTTT | CAWMIGPQGGSNQPQHF | once | TRBJ1-5 | TRBD1 | TRBV30